This TCR beta chain came from a study of cytomegalovirus exposure and HLA in healthy donors. General study results and limits: DRB1 showed the most TCR associations and HLA-C the fewest in a later analysis, as rates varied by HLA locus.

PCR used 60 Vbeta primers and 13 Jbeta primers. The protocol was immunoSEQ multiplex PCR, while the TCRdb copy is restricted to in-frame clones and leaves out a portion. This specimen shows about 41,000 clones; the ten leading clones hold roughly 6.2%. V lost 3 bases to trimming and J lost 5 bases, with 3 bases between them. Germline-derived CDR1 and CDR2 are SGDLS and YYNGEE. The CDR3 extends over 10 amino acids. Remarks on this clone: Its antigen is undetermined.

The TCR was taken from a young man in good health and CMV-seronegative. The specimen sequenced was PBMCs. The rearrangement links TRBV9 to TRBJ2-7, with no clear D. The CDR3 reads CASSGDEQYF. In DNA, the CDR3 is TGTGCCAGCAGCGGAGACGAGCAGTACTTC.